This T cell receptor (beta chain) was retrieved from a study of type 1 and type 2 diabetes patients. Study overall: CD4+ or CD8+ T cells were positively selected from PBMCs with microbeads.

The PCR template was genomic DNA. A primer set of 30 forward and 13 reverse primers amplified the CDR3. TCRdb processed the multiplex PCR reads anew with MiXCR; each CDR3 protein has one entry. The table records more than 250,000 distinct CDR3 sequences, roughly 50% of them present only once. The CDR3 has 15 amino acids. CDR1 is SSHAT and CDR2 is FNYEAQ in the germline V gene (reference sequence). Study-wide findings and caveats: Type 2 diabetes and control samples shared highly correlated V and J usage, averaging approximately 0.97. Some expanded clones seen only in T1D might occur in additional T2D or control samples.

Regarding this clonotype: Its antigen is currently unknown. One end of the junction is discordant with germline, which a read error may explain.

The J gene is TRBJ2-7, the V gene TRBV7-7, with TRBD2 matching 7 bases. The J call may be incorrect, as the DNA end agrees better with TRBJ2-5. The receptor comes from a man younger than 35 with type 2 diabetes. Input material: peripheral blood mononuclear cells (PBMCs). In DNA form, the CDR3 reads TGTGCTAGCAGCTTTGGCGGGGAGGGGCAAGAGACCCAGTACTTC. Translation gives CASSFGGEGQETQYF.